The 10 T cell receptor beta chains below come from one sample, sequenced in a study of early T cells in non-severe SARS-CoV-2 infection. From the 5' RACE reads, TCRdb called clonotypes with MiXCR, one entry per CDR3 protein. Here the sample spans over 60,000 distinct CDR3 sequences, around a tenth being singletons. This material consisted of whole blood, taken at baseline. The receptors come from an adult who was a healthcare worker with PCR-confirmed SARS-CoV-2 infection or an uninfected control (not recorded which).

V usage is TRBV19 and J usage is TRBJ1-6; D ambiguous. The CDR3 sequence is 15 residues long. Germline loops: CDR1 LNHDA, CDR2 SQIVND (reference sequence). V lost 5 bases, J lost 8 bases, and 16 bases lay in between. The CDR3 nucleotides are TGTGCCAGTAGTGCCGGCGAAGGGCGGGATTCACCCCTCCACTTT. Residues: CASSAGEGRDSPLHF.

The sample holds many counts of this clonotype. The chain links TRBV5-1 to TRBJ1-1; the D is unclear. The germline V and J ends were trimmed by 0 bases and 0 bases, with 9 bases remaining between them. CDR1 and CDR2 from the germline V gene are SGHRS and YFSETQ. The CDR3 totals 15 residues. CDR3 sequence: CASSLAPGLNTEAFF. CDR3 coding DNA: TGCGCCAGCAGCTTGGCCCCGGGCCTGAACACTGAAGCTTTCTTT.

This clonotype was counted a few times. This sequence joins TRBV7-9 and TRBJ2-7, with 9 bases aligning to TRBD1. V lost 3 bases to trimming and J lost 6 bases; unmatched junction nucleotides: 3. The CDR3 extends over 13 amino acids. Germline assignment: CDR1 SEHNR and CDR2 FQNEAQ (reference sequence). The CDR3 loop is CASSFQTGGEQYF. The CDR3 nucleotides are TGTGCCAGCAGCTTCCAGACAGGGGGCGAGCAGTACTTC. The variable domain in full, with the rest retrieved from reference TRBV7-9 and TRBJ2-7, is DTGVSQNPRHKITKRGQNVTFRCDPISEHNRLYWYRQTLGQGPEFLTYFQNEAQLEKSRLLSDRFSAERPKGSFSTLEIQRTEQGDSAMYLCASSFQTGGEQYFGPGTRLTVT.

J is TRBJ1-2 and V is TRBV29-1, with 10 bases that match TRBD1. The CDR3 spans 14 residues. The germline V gene has CDR1 SQVTM and CDR2 ANQGSEA. Losses at the gene ends were 1 base for V and 5 bases for J; bases not matched to a gene: 4. The CDR3 here is CSVEGDRGGYGYTF. In DNA, the CDR3 is TGCAGCGTTGAAGGGGACAGGGGAGGTTATGGCTACACCTTC.

This clonotype appeared many times. V gene TRBV7-3 combines with J gene TRBJ1-5; D gene unclear. Germline values: CDR1 SGHTA, CDR2 FQGTGA. The V end was cut by 8 bases, the J end by 4 bases, with 12 bases between. The CDR3 runs to 13 residues. The CDR3 loop is CASGMEGNQPQHF. CDR3 coding DNA: TGTGCCAGCGGCATGGAGGGAAATCAGCCCCAGCATTTT.

This clonotype was counted between two and nine times. This chain joins TRBV6-2 or TRBV6-3 and TRBJ2-3; D gene unclear. Deletions cut 2 bases from V and 2 bases from J, with 8 bases between. The CDR3 sequence is 14 residues long. Germline CDR1 is MNHEY and CDR2 is SVGEGT. DNA of the CDR3: TGTGCCAGCAGTTACGGACGGTTCACAGATACGCAGTATTTT. Translating gives CASSYGRFTDTQYF.

This sequence joins TRBV30 and TRBJ2-7; D possibly corresponds to TRBD2 (6 bases). CDR3 length: 15 amino acids. From germline, CDR1 is GTSNPN and CDR2 SVGIG (reference sequence). Trimming left V 3 bases short and J 2 bases short, with 17 bases between. In nucleotides, the CDR3 is TGTGCCTGGAGGCGGGGAACGGGGAGGCCCTACGAGCAGTACTTC. This encodes CAWRRGTGRPYEQYF. The whole variable domain, remainder taken from reference TRBV30 and TRBJ2-7, is SQTIHQWPATLVQPVGSPLSLECTVEGTSNPNLYWYRQAAGRGLQLLFYSVGIGQISSEVPQNLSASRPQDRQFILSSKKLLLSDSGFYLCAWRRGTGRPYEQYFGPGTRLTVT.

In this sample, this clonotype turned up many times. This chain joins TRBV9 and TRBJ2-3, with D tentatively TRBD2 (5 bases). Germline V CDR1 and CDR2: SGDLS, YYNGEE. This CDR3 contains 13 residues. V lost 0 bases and J 8 bases, leaving 10 bases between the germline ends. CDR3 loop: CASSVDSAGTQYF. CDR3 coding DNA: TGTGCCAGCAGCGTAGACAGCGCGGGTACGCAGTATTTT.

This clonotype was picked up a small number of times. The chain combines TRBV29-1 with TRBJ2-1, with D tentatively TRBD1 (6 bases). With 4 bases removed from V and 0 bases from J, the gap between germline ends came to 13 bases. The CDR3 has 15 amino acids. CDR1 is SQVTM, CDR2 ANQGSEA, per germline. The CDR3 DNA reads as TGCAGCGTTGTTGCCACAGGGAGCTCCTACAATGAGCAGTTCTTC. Its translation: CSVVATGSSYNEQFF.

This clonotype was found many times. This sequence joins TRBV7-9 and TRBJ2-3, with TRBD1 as a possible D gene (6 bases). The CDR3 spans 12 residues. Trimming cost V 5 bases and J 5 bases, with 8 bases left between them. Looked up from germline, CDR1 is SEHNR and CDR2 is FQNEAQ (reference sequence). This CDR3 is CASSTQGDTQYF. CDR3 in DNA: TGTGCCAGCAGCACACAGGGAGATACGCAGTATTTT.